This T cell receptor (beta chain) was found in a study of Ad26.COV2.S vaccination and SARS-CoV-2 variants. Study details: Participant was drawn from the COV1001 Ad26.COV2.S trial arm.

Sequenced by immunoSEQ multiplex PCR; TCRdb stores in-frame clones only, minus some. The table includes some 300,000 clones, approximately 86% detected once. The study, taken as a whole, reports: Participants given vaccine showed non-spike TCR breadth similar to that of placebo recipients.

In regard to this clone: Its cognate antigen is unknown.

The treatment denotes: roughly 19 received Ad26.COV2.S at low or high dose, single or two shots; several received placebo; per-sample allocation not given. Samples analyzed were those drawn on day 63 after the first vaccine or placebo injection. The CDR3 has 13 residues. Germline-derived CDR1 and CDR2 are MNHEY and SVGAGI. Trimming removed 6 bases from V and 0 bases from J, with 6 bases in between. Sequenced here: peripheral blood, sampled in a trial of Ad26.COV2.S vaccine versus placebo. The receptor's source is a person between 18 and 60 years old who received the Ad26.COV2.S COVID-19 vaccine or a placebo. This sequence joins TRBV6-5 and TRBJ1-3; D is unresolved. This CDR3 is CASRGYSGNTIYF. CDR3 coding DNA: TGTGCCAGCAGGGGTTACTCTGGAAACACCATATATTTT.